This T cell receptor beta chain originates from a study of shared clonotypes between healthy human individuals. A word on this clone: A read error is likely here: a far larger clone is one base away.

V was cut by 2 bases and J by 2 bases, with 13 bases left in between. Germline CDR1 and CDR2: SGHRS and YFSETQ. The CDR3 extends over 15 amino acids. The deep-level immunoSEQ assay was used. Study processing details: In the immunoSEQ data, sequences were junction-only and lacked quality scores, so filtering differed. Sequencing used immunoSEQ multiplex PCR; TCRdb keeps in-frame clones, though not all of them. That table furnishes V, J and clone size, whereas the DNA furnished D and trimming. This table holds some 490,000 clones, over 70% found once. For genomic DNA, unsorted samples relied on some 100 million PBMCs.

This chain uses TRBV5-1 with TRBJ1-1; the D gene is possibly TRBD1 (6 bases). The sample was PBMCs. The receptor comes from a woman aged 40 to 49 in good health. Some clones in this sample may be carry-over from other donors' samples. The CDR3 region is CASSLLGAVNTEAFF. CDR3 nucleotides: TGCGCCAGCAGCTTATTGGGGGCGGTAAACACTGAAGCTTTCTTT.